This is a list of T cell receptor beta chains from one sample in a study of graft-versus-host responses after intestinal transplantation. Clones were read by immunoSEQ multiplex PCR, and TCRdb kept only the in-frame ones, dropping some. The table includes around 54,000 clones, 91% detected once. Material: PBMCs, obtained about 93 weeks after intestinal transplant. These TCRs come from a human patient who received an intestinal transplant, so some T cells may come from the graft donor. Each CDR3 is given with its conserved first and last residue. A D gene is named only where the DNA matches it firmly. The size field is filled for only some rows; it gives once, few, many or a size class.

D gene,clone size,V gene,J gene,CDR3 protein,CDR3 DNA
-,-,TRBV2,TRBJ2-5,CASSPIETQYF,TGTGCCAGCAGTCCCATAGAGACCCAGTACTTC
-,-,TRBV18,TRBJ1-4,CASSPEEATNEKLFF,TGTGCCAGCTCACCGGAGGAGGCGACTAATGAAAAACTGTTTTTT
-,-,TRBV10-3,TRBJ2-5,CAISGEYQETQYF,TGTGCCATCAGTGGGGAGTACCAAGAGACCCAGTACTTC
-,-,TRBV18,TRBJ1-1,CASSKHRDTEAFF,TGTGCCAGCTCGAAACATAGAGACACTGAAGCTTTCTTT
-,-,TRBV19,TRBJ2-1,CASSMATGQPNEQFF,TGTGCCAGTAGTATGGCGACAGGACAGCCCAATGAGCAGTTCTTC
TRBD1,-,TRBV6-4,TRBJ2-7,CASRTRGQGTSYEQYF,TGTGCCAGCAGGACACGGGGACAGGGGACCTCCTACGAGCAGTACTTC
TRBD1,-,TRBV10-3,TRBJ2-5,CAIRPGQAQETQYF,TGTGCCATCAGGCCGGGACAGGCACAAGAGACCCAGTACTTC
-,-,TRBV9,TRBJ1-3,CASSPRVVSGNTIYF,TGTGCCAGCAGCCCTCGGGTCGTCTCTGGAAACACCATATATTTT
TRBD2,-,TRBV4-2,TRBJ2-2,CASSPVSGGARVGGELFF,TGTGCCAGCAGCCCGGTTAGCGGGGGGGCTCGGGTTGGCGGGGAGCTGTTTTTT
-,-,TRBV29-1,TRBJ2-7,CSVKGGVSYEQYF,TGCAGCGTGAAAGGTGGCGTTTCCTACGAGCAGTACTTC
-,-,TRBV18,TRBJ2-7,CASSPQFGWLYEQYF,TGTGCCAGCTCACCACAATTTGGATGGCTCTACGAGCAGTACTTC
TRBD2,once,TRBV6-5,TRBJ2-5,CASSYSSGGQGTQYF,TGTGCCAGCAGTTACTCTAGCGGGGGCCAGGGTACCCAGTACTTC
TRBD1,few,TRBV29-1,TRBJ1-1,CSVEITQGGAFF,TGCAGCGTTGAGATTACCCAGGGGGGAGCTTTCTTT
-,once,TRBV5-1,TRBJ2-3,CASSLVWTQGGLVDTQYF,TGCGCCAGCAGCTTGGTTTGGACTCAAGGCGGTTTGGTAGATACGCAGTATTTT
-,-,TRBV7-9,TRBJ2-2,CASTATGELFF,TGTGCCAGCACCGCGACCGGGGAGCTGTTTTTT
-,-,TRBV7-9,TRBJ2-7,CASSGEYEQYF,TGTGCCAGCAGCGGGGAATACGAGCAGTACTTC
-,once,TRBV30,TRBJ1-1,CAWSPGREAFF,TGTGCCTGGAGTCCGGGCAGAGAAGCTTTCTTT
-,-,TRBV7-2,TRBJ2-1,CASSIVGSSYNEQFF,TGTGCCAGCAGCATTGTCGGGAGCTCCTACAATGAGCAGTTCTTC
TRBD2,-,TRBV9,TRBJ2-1,CASSVGSSGYNEQFF,TGTGCCAGCAGCGTAGGCTCTAGCGGGTACAATGAGCAGTTCTTC
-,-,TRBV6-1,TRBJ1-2,CASSEFGIHYGYTF,TGTGCCAGCAGTGAATTTGGGATTCACTATGGCTACACCTTC
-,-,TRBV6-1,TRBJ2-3,CASTPGDTSTDTQYF,TGTGCCAGCACCCCTGGGGACACTAGCACAGATACGCAGTATTTT
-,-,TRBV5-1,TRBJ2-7,CASKQGGTLDEQYF,TGCGCCAGCAAACAGGGGGGGACATTAGACGAGCAGTACTTC
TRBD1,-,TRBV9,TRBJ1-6,CASSAGQVSPLHF,TGTGCCAGCAGCGCGGGACAGGTTTCACCCCTCCACTTT
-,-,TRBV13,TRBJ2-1,CASSRGQRDEQFF,TGTGCCAGCTCGCGGGGGCAACGCGATGAGCAGTTCTTC
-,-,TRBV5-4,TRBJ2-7,CASSLGPGGNYEQYF,TGTGCCAGCAGCTTGGGCCCCGGGGGCAACTACGAGCAGTACTTC
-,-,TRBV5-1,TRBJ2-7,CASKGGEIYEQYF,TGCGCCAGCAAGGGCGGGGAAATCTACGAGCAGTACTTC
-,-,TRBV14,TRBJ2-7,CASSQDYPRGQPSYEQYF,TGTGCCAGCAGCCAAGATTATCCCCGAGGACAGCCTTCCTACGAGCAGTACTTC
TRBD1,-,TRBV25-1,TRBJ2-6,CASSAPQGAPGANVLTF,TGTGCCAGCAGCGCACCGCAGGGGGCACCTGGGGCCAACGTCCTGACTTTC
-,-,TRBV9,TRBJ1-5,CASSVGGYNQPQHF,TGTGCCAGCAGCGTAGGAGGGTACAATCAGCCCCAGCATTTT
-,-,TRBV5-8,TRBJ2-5,CASSRGGSIQETQYF,TGTGCCAGCAGCAGGGGGGGTTCCATCCAAGAGACCCAGTACTTC
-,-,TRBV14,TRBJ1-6,CASSHPHGGNSPLHF,TGTGCCAGCAGCCACCCACACGGCGGGAATTCACCCCTCCACTTT
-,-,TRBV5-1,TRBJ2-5,CASSLRPFRTAAGETQYF,TGCGCCAGCAGCTTGCGCCCTTTTAGGACAGCGGCGGGGGAGACCCAGTACTTC
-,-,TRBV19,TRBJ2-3,CASSPRLGTDTQYF,TGTGCCAGTAGTCCGAGACTAGGTACGGATACGCAGTATTTT
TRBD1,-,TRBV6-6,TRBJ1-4,CASSDRGGEKLFF,TGTGCCAGCAGTGACAGGGGTGGCGAAAAACTGTTTTTT
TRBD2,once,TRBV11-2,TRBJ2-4,CASSRGSGGSAKNIQYF,TGTGCCAGCAGCCGAGGTAGCGGGGGGTCAGCCAAAAACATTCAGTACTTC